The T cell receptor beta chain described here comes from a study of blood T cell repertoires in COVID-19. About the study: Researchers got acute and convalescent COVID-19 samples from the United States, Italy and Spain.

The J segment lost 6 bases and the V segment lost 6 bases, leaving 14 bases of the junction unmatched. From germline, CDR1 is SQVTM and CDR2 ANQGSEA. The CDR3 extends over 14 amino acids. Original processing notes: Amplification from reference gene primers served as the basis for estimated nucleated cell counts. Here immunoSEQ multiplex PCR was the method, and the copy in TCRdb shows in-frame clones only, minus some. Clone size and V and J calls were adopted from that table, with D and trimming inferred from the DNA. The table has 170,000 or so clones, approximately 84% seen once; the top ten hold about 14%. This clone is a singleton in its sample.

This TCR was recovered from a man aged 18 to 30 with active or convalescent COVID-19. The sequencing sample was made of peripheral blood. The V gene is TRBV29-1, the J gene TRBJ2-7; 7 nucleotides line up with TRBD1. CDR3 DNA sequence: TGCAGCGTAAAGAATACAGGGGTAATAGGCGAGCAGTACTTC. Encoded protein: CSVKNTGVIGEQYF.